This T cell receptor (beta chain) was obtained from a study of cytomegalovirus exposure and HLA in healthy donors. The length of the CDR3 is 14 residues. Per the germline V gene, CDR1 is LNHDA and CDR2 is SQIVND (reference sequence). With 1 base removed from V and 7 bases from J, the gap between germline ends came to 11 bases. General study points: Most subjects had HLA-A and HLA-B alleles reportedly predicted accurately by TCR beta sequences.

Notes on this clone: The antigen remains undetermined.

The PCR made use of 60 Vbeta and 13 Jbeta primers. The protocol was immunoSEQ multiplex PCR, while the TCRdb copy is restricted to in-frame clones and leaves out a portion. This table holds under 250,000 clones, around 81% found once. The sample taken for sequencing was PBMCs. This clonotype was sampled from a woman aged 55-75 years in good health and CMV-seropositive. The V gene is TRBV19, the J gene TRBJ1-5; D not resolved. The CDR3, as DNA: TGTGCCAGTAGTATAGTTCGAAGAGGCCAGCCCCAGCATTTT. This sequence encodes CASSIVRRGQPQHF.